The sequence of this T cell receptor beta chain was determined in a study of CD8 T cells in Susac syndrome. Sequencing of TCR beta was undertaken in CD8+ and CD4+ T cells derived from blood. Between the trimmed V and J ends, which lost 6 bases and 0 bases, there was a span of 10 bases. CDR1 SGHNT and CDR2 YYREEE come from the germline V gene (reference sequence). This CDR3 spans 15 amino acids. Random-hexamer reverse transcription was applied to roughly 0.5 to 1 ug RNA. Across 54 Vbeta and 13 Jbeta, immunoSEQ multiplex PCR amplified TCR beta CDR3. From the immunoSEQ multiplex PCR reads, TCRdb called clonotypes with MiXCR, one entry per CDR3 protein. Among over 130,000 distinct CDR3 sequences listed, roughly 95% were seen once.

Input material: CD4+ T cells from PBMCs. The V and J genes are TRBV5-4 and TRBJ1-6, with D possibly TRBD1 on 5 matching bases. This clonotype was obtained from a human donor with multiple sclerosis. The CDR3 DNA reads TGTGCCAGCACCTCGAGGGGCTCCTATAATTCACCCCTCCACTTT. Encoded protein: CASTSRGSYNSPLHF.